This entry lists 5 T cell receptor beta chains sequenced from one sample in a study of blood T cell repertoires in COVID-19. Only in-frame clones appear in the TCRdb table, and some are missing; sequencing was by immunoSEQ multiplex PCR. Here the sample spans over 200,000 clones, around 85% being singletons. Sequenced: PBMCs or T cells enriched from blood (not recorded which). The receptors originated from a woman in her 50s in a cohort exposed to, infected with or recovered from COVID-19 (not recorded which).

The CDR3 nucleotides are TGTGCCAGCAGCAGGACTAACACTGAAGCTTTCTTT. Residues: CASSRTNTEAFF. The chain carries TRBV7-3 and TRBJ1-1; D remains ambiguous. Germline CDR1 and CDR2: SGHTA and FQGTGA. The CDR3 consists of 12 residues. V dropped 5 bases and J dropped 2 bases, with 6 bases sitting between them.

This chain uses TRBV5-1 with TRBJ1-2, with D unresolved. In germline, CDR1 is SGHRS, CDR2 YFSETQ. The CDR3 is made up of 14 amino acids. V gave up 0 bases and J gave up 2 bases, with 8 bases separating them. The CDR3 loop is CASSLESGNYGYTF. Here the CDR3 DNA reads TGCGCCAGCAGCTTGGAATCCGGGAACTATGGCTACACCTTC.

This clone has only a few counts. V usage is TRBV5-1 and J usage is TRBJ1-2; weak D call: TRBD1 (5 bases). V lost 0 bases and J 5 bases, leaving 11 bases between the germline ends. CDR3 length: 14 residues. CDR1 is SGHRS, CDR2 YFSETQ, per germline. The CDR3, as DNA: TGCGCCAGCAGCTTGGCGGCAGGGAAATATGGCTACACCTTC. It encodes CASSLAAGKYGYTF.

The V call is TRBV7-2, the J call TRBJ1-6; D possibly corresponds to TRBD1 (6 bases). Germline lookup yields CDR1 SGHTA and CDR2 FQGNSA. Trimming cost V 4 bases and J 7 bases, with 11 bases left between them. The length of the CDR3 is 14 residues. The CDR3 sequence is CASSSQGRNSPLHF. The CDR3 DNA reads TGTGCCAGCAGCTCACAGGGACGCAATTCACCCCTCCACTTT.

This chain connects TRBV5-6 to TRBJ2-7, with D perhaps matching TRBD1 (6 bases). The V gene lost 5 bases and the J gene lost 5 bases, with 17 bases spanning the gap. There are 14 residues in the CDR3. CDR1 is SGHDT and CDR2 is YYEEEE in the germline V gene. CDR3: CASRLQGGFNEQYF. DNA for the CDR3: TGTGCCAGCAGACTACAGGGTGGATTTAACGAGCAGTACTTC.